This T cell receptor beta chain was recorded in a study of identical twins. Points from the study as a whole: Cord blood's abundant beta clonotypes had fewer insertions, unlike memory repertoires.

There are many counts of this clonotype. Its antigen is unidentified. A universal primer site was incorporated via template switching, and the cDNA contained unique molecular identifiers. TCRdb used MiXCR to reprocess the 5' RACE reads, holding one entry per CDR3 protein. This sample carries hundreds of thousands of distinct CDR3 sequences, less than 7% of them seen once, and the ten largest clones take approximately 2%. Source material: naive T cells sorted from blood. This clonotype was obtained from a young man in good health.

The DNA of the CDR3 is TGTGCCAGCAGTTCCACAGGGAGCTCCTACAATGAGCAGTTCTTC. Its translation is CASSSTGSSYNEQFF. The V gene is TRBV5-5, the J gene TRBJ2-1, with D possibly matching TRBD1 (6 bases). Per the germline V gene, CDR1 is SGHKS and CDR2 is YYEKEE (reference sequence). With 5 bases removed from V and 0 bases from J, the gap between germline ends came to 12 bases. The CDR3 consists of 15 residues.